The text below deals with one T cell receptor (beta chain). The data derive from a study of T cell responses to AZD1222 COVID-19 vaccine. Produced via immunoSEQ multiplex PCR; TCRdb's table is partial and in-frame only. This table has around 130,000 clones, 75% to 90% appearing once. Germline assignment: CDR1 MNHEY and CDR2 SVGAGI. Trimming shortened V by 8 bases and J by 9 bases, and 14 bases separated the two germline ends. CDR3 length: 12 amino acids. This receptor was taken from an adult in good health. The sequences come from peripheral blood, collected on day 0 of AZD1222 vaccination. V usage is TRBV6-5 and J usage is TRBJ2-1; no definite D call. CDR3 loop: CASAVLFREQFF. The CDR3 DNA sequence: TGTGCCAGCGCTGTGCTGTTTCGTGAGCAGTTCTTC.